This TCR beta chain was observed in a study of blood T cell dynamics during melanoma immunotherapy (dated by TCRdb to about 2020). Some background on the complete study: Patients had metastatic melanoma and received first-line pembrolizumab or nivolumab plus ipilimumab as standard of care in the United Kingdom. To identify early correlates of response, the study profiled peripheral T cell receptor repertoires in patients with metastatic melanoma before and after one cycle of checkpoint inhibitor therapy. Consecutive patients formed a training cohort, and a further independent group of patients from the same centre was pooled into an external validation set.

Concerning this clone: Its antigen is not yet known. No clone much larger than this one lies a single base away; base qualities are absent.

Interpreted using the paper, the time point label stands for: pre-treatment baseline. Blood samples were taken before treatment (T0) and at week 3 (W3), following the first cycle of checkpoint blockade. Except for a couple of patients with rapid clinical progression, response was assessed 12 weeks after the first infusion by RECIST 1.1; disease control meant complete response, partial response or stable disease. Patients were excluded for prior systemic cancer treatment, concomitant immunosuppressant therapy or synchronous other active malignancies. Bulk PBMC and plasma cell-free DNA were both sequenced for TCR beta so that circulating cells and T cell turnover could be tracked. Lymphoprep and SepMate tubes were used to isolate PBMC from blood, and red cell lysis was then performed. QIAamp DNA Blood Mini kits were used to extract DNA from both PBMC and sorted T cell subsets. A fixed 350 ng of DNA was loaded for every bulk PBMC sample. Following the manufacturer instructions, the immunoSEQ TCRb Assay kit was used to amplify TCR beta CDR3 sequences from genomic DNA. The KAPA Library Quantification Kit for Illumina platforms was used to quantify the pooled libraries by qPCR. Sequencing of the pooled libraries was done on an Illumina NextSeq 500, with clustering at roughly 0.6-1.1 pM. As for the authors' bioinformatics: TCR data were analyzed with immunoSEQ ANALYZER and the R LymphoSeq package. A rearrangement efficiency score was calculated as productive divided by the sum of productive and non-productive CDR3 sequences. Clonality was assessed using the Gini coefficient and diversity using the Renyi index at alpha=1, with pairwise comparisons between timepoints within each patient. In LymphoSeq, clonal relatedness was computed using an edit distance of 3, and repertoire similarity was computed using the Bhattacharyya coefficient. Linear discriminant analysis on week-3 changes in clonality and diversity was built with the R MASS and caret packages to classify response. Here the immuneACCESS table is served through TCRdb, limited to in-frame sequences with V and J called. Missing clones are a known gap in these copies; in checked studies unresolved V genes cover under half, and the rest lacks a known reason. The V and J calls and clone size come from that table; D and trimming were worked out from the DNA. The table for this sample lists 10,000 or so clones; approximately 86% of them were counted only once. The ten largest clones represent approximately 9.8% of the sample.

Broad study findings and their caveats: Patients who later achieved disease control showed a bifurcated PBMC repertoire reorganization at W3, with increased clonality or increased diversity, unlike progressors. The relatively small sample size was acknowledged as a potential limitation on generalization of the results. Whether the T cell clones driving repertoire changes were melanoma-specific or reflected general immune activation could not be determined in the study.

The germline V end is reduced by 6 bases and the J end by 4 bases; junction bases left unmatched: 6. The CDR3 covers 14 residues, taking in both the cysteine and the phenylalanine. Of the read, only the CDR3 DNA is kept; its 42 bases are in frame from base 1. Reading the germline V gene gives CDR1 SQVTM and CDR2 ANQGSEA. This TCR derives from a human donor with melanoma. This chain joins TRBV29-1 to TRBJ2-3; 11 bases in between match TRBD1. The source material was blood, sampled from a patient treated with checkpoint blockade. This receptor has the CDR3 CSVNRDRGSDTQYF. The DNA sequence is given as TGCAGCGTAAACCGGGACAGGGGGTCAGATACGCAGTATTTT.